The source of this T cell receptor (beta chain) is a study of T cell changes during pregnancy in multiple sclerosis. Profiled with immunoSEQ multiplex PCR; TCRdb holds only in-frame clones, not every one. This table has 45,000 to 60,000 clones, over 75% appearing once. V was clipped by 4 bases and J by 4 bases, with 18 bases between them. The CDR3 covers 16 residues. Germline CDR1 is SGDLS and CDR2 is YYNGEE. The TCR originated in a female donor with multiple sclerosis, enrolled in a pregnancy study. This material consisted of CD8+ T cells from peripheral blood mononuclear cells, taken in the second trimester of pregnancy. The J gene is TRBJ2-1, the V gene TRBV9, with D maybe TRBD2 (5 bases). The CDR3 nucleotides are TGTGCCAGCAGCCAATCCGTTAGAGGGAGATACAATGAGCAGTTCTTC. This sequence encodes CASSQSVRGRYNEQFF.